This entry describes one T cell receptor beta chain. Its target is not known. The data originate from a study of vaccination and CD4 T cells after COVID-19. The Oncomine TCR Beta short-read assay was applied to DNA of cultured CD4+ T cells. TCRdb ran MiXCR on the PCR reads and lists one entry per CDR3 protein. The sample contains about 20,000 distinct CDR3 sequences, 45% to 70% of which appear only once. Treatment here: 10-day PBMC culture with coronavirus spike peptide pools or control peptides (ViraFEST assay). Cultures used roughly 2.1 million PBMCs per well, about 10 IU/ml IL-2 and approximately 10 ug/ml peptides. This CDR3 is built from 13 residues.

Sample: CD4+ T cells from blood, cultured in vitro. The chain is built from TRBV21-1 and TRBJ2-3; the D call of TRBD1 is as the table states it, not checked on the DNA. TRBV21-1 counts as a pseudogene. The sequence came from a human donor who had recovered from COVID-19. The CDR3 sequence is CARARDRTDTQYF. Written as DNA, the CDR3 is TGTGCCAGAGCGCGGGACCGCACAGATACGCAGTATTTT.